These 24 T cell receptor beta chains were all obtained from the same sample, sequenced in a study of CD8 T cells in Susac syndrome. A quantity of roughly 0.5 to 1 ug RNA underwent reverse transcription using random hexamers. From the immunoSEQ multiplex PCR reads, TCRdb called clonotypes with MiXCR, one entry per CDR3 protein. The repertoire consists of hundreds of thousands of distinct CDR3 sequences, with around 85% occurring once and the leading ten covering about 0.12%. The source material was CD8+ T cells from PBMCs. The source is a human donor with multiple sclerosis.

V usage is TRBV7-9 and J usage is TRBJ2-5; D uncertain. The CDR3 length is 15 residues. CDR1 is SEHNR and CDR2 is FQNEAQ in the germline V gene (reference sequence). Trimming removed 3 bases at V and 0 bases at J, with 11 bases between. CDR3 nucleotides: TGTGCCAGCAGCTTGGGGTTTGTAAACCAAGAGACCCAGTACTTC. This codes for CASSLGFVNQETQYF.

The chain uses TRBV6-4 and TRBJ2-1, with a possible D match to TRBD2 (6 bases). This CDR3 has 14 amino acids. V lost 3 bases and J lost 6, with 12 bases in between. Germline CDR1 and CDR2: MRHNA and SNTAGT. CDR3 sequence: CASSEGLPPNEQFF. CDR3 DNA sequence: TGTGCCAGCAGTGAGGGACTCCCCCCCAATGAGCAGTTCTTC.

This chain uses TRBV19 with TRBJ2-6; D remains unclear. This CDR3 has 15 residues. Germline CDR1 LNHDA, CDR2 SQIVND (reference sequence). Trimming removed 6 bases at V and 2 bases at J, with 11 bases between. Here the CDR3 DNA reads TGTGCCAGTAGCACCTCCGTCGCTGGGGCCAACGTCCTGACTTTC. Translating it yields CASSTSVAGANVLTF.

CDR3 nucleotides: TGTGCCAGCTTACTCGTTGGATCTGGGGCCAACGTCCTGACTTTC. It is translated as CASLLVGSGANVLTF. This chain uses TRBV5-6 with TRBJ2-6; D gene uncertain. CDR1 is SGHDT, CDR2 YYEEEE, per germline. Trimming pared 7 bases from V and 1 base from J, leaving 12 bases between. This CDR3 has 15 residues.

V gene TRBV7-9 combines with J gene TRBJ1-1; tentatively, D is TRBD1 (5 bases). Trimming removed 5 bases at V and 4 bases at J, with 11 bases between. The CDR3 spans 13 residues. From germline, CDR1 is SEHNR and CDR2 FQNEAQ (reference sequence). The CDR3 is CASSAGGSTEAFF. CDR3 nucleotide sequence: TGTGCCAGCAGCGCGGGGGGTAGCACTGAAGCTTTCTTT. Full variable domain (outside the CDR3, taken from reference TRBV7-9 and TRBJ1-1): DTGVSQNPRHKITKRGQNVTFRCDPISEHNRLYWYRQTLGQGPEFLTYFQNEAQLEKSRLLSDRFSAERPKGSFSTLEIQRTEQGDSAMYLCASSAGGSTEAFFGQGTRLTVV.

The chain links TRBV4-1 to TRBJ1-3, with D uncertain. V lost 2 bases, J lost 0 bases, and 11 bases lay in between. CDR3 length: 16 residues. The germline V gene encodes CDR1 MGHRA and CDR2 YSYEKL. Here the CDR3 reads CASSQNLAHSGNTIYF. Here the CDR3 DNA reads TGCGCCAGCAGCCAAAATCTTGCCCACTCTGGAAACACCATATATTTT.

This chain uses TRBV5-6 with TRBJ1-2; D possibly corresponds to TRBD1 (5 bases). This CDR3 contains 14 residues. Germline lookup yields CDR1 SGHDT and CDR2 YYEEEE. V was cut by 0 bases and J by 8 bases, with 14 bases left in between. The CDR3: CASSLGTSRGGYTF. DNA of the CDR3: TGTGCCAGCAGCTTGGGGACATCCCGCGGCGGCTACACCTTC.

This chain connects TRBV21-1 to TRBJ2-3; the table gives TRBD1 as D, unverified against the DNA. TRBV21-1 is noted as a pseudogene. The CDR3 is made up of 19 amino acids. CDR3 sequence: CASSKCRSPQHEGTDTQYF. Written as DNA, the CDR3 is TGTGCCAGCAGCAAATGTAGGTCCCCGCAGCACGAAGGGACAGATACGCAGTATTTT.

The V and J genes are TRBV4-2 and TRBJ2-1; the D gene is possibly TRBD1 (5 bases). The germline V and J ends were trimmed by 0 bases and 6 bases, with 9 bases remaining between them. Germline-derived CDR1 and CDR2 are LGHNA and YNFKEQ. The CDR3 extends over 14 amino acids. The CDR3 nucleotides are TGTGCCAGCAGCCAAGAAGGCAGGGTCAATGAGCAGTTCTTC. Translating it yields CASSQEGRVNEQFF.

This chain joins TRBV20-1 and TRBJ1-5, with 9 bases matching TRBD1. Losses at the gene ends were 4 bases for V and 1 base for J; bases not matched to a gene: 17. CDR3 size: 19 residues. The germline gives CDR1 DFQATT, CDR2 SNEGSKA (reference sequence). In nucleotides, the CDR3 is TGCAGTGCTACAATAAGTAACAGGGGGCCGGAGGTGAGCAATCAGCCCCAGCATTTT. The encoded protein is CSATISNRGPEVSNQPQHF.

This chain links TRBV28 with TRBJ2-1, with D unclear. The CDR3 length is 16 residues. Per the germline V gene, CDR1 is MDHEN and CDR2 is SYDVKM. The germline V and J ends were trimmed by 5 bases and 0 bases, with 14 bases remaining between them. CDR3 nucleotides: TGTGCCAGCAGTGTCCAAAGGGAAAGCTCCTACAATGAGCAGTTCTTC. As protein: CASSVQRESSYNEQFF.

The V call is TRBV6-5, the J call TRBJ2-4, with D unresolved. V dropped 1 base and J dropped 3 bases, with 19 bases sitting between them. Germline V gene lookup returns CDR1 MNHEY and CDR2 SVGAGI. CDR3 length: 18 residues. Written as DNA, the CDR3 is TGTGCCAGCAGTTACTATGGTATTTCGAGGAGAGGCAAAAACATTCAGTACTTC. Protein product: CASSYYGISRRGKNIQYF.

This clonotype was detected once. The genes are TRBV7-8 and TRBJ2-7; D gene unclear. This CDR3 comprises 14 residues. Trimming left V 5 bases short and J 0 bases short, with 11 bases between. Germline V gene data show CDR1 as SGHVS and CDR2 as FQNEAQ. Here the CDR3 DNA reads TGTGCCAGCAGCACACATGGTACCTCCTACGAGCAGTACTTC. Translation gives CASSTHGTSYEQYF.

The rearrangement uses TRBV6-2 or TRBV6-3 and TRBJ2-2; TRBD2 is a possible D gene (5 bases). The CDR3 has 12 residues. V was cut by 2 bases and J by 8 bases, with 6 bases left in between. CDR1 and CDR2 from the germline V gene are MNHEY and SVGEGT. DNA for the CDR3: TGTGCCAGCAGTTACGAGGGTGGGGAGCTGTTTTTT. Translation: CASSYEGGELFF.

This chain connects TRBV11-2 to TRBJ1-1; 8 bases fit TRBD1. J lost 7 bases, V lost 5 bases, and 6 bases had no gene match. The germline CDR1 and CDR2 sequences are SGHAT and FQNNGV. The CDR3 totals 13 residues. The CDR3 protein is CASSAQGADEAFF. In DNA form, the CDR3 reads TGTGCCAGCAGCGCCCAGGGGGCGGATGAAGCTTTCTTT. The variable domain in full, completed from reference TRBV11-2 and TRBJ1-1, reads EAGVAQSPRYKIIEKRQSVAFWCNPISGHATLYWYQQILGQGPKLLIQFQNNGVVDDSQLPKDRFSAERLKGVDSTLKIQPAKLEDSAVYLCASSAQGADEAFFGQGTRLTVV.

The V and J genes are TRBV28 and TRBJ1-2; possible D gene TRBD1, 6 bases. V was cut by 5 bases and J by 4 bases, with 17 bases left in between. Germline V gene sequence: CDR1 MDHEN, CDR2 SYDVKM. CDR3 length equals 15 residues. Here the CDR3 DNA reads TGTGCCAGCAGTGTCAGGGGCGGCGGGACCTATGGCTACACCTTC. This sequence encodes CASSVRGGGTYGYTF.

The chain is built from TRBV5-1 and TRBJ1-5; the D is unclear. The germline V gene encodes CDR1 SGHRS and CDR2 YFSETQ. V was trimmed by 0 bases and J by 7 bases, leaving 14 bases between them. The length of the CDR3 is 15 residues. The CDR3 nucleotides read TGCGCCAGCAGCTTGGGGACGGGCACGGGACAGCCCCAGCATTTT. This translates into CASSLGTGTGQPQHF.

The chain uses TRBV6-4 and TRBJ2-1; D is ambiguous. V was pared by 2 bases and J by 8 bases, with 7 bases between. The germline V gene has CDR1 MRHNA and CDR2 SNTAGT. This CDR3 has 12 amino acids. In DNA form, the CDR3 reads TGTGCCAGCAGTGACAACAATTATGAGCAGTTCTTC. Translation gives CASSDNNYEQFF.

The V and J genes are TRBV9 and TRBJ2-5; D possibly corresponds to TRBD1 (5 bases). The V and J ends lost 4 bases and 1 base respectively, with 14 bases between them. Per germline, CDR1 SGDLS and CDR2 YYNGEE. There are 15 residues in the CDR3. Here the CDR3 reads CASSLQGRSQETQYF. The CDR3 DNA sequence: TGTGCCAGCAGCCTCCAGGGCAGGAGCCAAGAGACCCAGTACTTC.

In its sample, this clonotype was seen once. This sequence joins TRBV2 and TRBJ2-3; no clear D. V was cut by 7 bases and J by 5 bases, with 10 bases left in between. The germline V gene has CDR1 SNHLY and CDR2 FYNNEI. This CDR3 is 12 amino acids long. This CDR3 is CASKASEDTQYF. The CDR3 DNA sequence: TGTGCCAGCAAGGCGTCCGAAGATACGCAGTATTTT.

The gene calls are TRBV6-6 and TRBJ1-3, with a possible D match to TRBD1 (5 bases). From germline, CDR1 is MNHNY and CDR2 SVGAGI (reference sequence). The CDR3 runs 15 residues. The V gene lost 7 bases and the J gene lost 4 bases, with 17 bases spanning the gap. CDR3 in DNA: TGTGCCAGCACGAAAACCAGGGCCTCCGGAAACACCATATATTTT. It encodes CASTKTRASGNTIYF.

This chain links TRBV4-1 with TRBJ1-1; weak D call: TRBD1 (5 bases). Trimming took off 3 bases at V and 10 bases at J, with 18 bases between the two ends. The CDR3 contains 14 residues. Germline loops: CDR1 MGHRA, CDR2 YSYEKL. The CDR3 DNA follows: TGCGCCAGCAGCCAGACTACCGGGACTATGGGAGCTTTCTTT. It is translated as CASSQTTGTMGAFF.

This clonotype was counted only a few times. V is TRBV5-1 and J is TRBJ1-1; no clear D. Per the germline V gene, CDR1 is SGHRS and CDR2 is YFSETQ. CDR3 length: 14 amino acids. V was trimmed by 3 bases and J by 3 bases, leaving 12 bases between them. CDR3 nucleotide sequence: TGCGCCAGCAGCTCCCCCGGGGAGGACACTGAAGCTTTCTTT. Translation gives CASSSPGEDTEAFF.

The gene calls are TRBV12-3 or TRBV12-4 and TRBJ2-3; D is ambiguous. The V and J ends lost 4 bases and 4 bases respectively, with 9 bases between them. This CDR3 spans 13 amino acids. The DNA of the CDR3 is TGTGCCAGCAGTTGGTCCCGACCAGATACGCAGTATTTT. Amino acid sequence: CASSWSRPDTQYF.